This TCR beta chain was sequenced during a study of T cell repertoires in cytomegalovirus infection. On the study more broadly: As its CMV epitopes, the study selected recently identified HLA-C-restricted and well-studied HLA-B-restricted targets. Public TCR beta signatures marked donors with CMV infection and the matching HLA. Study findings and constraints: Clonotype analysis showed dominance of the ex vivo response by HLA-C-restricted CMV-specific TCR beta clonotypes.

To note about this clonotype: Its antigen remains unknown.

In TCRdb, the reads were re-called with MiXCR into one record per CDR3 protein. This table holds approximately 500,000 distinct CDR3 sequences, around a third found once. V was pared by 2 bases and J by 5 bases, with 13 bases between. There are 15 residues in the CDR3. Germline lookup yields CDR1 SGHVT and CDR2 SQSDAQ. The TCR sequence derives from a human donor in good health (CMV status not recorded). Some clones in this sample may be carry-over from other donors' samples. The genes are TRBV7-4 and TRBJ2-1, with D perhaps TRBD2 (5 bases). The material sequenced was cultured PBMCs, taken from culture after CMV antigen stimulation. CDR3 sequence reads: CASSLYVASDNEQFF. In nucleotides, the CDR3 is TGTGCCAGCAGCTTATATGTAGCGTCGGACAATGAGCAGTTCTTC. The entire variable domain, with the rest obtained from reference TRBV7-4 and TRBJ2-1, is as follows: GAGVSQSPRYKVAKRGRDVALRCDSISGHVTLYWYRQTLGQGSEVLTYSQSDAQRDKSGRPSGRFSAERPERSVSTLKIQRTEQGDSAVYLCASSLYVASDNEQFFGPGTRLTVL.